Listed below are T cell receptor beta chains from one sample, sequenced in a study of cytomegalovirus exposure and HLA in healthy donors. The protocol was immunoSEQ multiplex PCR, while the TCRdb copy is restricted to in-frame clones and leaves out a portion. The sample contains approximately 170,000 clones, about 70% of which appear only once. Specimen: PBMCs. Receptor source: a woman under 30 in good health and CMV-seropositive. Both conserved end residues are part of each CDR3. The D gene is left open where the match is weak. Rows give clone size only sometimes, using once, few, many, or a class for an expanded clone.

V,J,length,size,D,DNA,CDR3
TRBV7-9,TRBJ1-2,17,NA,TRBD1,TGTGCCAGCAGCTTTCCTCGACAGGGACTAGGAGATCATGGCTACACCTTC,CASSFPRQGLGDHGYTF
TRBV4-3,TRBJ2-3,14,NA,NA,TGCGCCAGCAGCCAAGATAAGGCAGGGTATACGCAGTATTTT,CASSQDKAGYTQYF
TRBV28,TRBJ1-1,14,NA,NA,TGTGCCAGCAGCCTGGGACACTTGAACACTGAAGCTCTCTTT,CASSLGHLNTEALF
TRBV7-2,TRBJ2-3,16,NA,NA,TGTGCCAGCAGCTTAGATAACGGGATAGGCACAGATACGCAGTATTTT,CASSLDNGIGTDTQYF
TRBV5-1,TRBJ1-3,14,few,NA,TGCGCCAGCACCACAGGAAACTCTGGAAACACCATATATTTT,CASTTGNSGNTIYF
TRBV5-8,TRBJ1-1,13,NA,TRBD1,TGTGCCAGCAGAAACAGGGGGAGAGGGGAAGCTTTCTTT,CASRNRGRGEAFF
TRBV18,TRBJ2-7,15,NA,TRBD2,TGTGCCAGCTCAGACCTAGCGGGAGAATCCTACGAGCAGTACTTC,CASSDLAGESYEQYF
TRBV30,TRBJ2-3,14,NA,NA,TGTGCCCTACTACAGGTCCCCAGCACAGATACGCAGTATTTT,CALLQVPSTDTQYF
TRBV6-5,TRBJ1-3,15,NA,NA,TGTGCCAGCAGCCTAGGACAGTCCTTTGGAAACACCATATATTTT,CASSLGQSFGNTIYF
TRBV19,TRBJ1-5,14,few,TRBD1,TGTGCCAGCCAACAGGGGGCCGGCAATCAGCCCCAGCATTTT,CASQQGAGNQPQHF
TRBV11-2,TRBJ2-7,14,few,NA,TGTGCCAGCAGCAATAACTACCTGCCCTACGAGCAGTACTTC,CASSNNYLPYEQYF
TRBV5-1,TRBJ1-2,15,NA,TRBD1,TGCGCCAGCAGCTGGACAGGGGGCGGTAACTATGGCTACACCTTC,CASSWTGGGNYGYTF
TRBV30,TRBJ2-7,14,NA,TRBD1,TGTGCCTGGAGTGTAGCGGTCACAGGGGACGAGCAGTACTTC,CAWSVAVTGDEQYF
TRBV4-2,TRBJ2-1,13,few,TRBD2,TGTGCCAGCAGCCAAGAGGTAGCGGGGGAGCAGTTCTTC,CASSQEVAGEQFF
TRBV28,TRBJ1-1,13,NA,NA,TGTGCCAGCAGGGGGGGGGCGAGCACTGAAGCTTTCTTT,CASRGGASTEAFF
TRBV7-3,TRBJ2-2,14,once,TRBD1,TGTGCCAGCAGCTCAGGGGGTTTGACCGGGGAGCTGTTTTTT,CASSSGGLTGELFF
TRBV27,TRBJ1-1,15,few,NA,TGTGCCAGCAGTTTATCCCCTGGAGCGAACACTGAAGCTTTCTTT,CASSLSPGANTEAFF
TRBV6-5,TRBJ1-1,15,few,TRBD1,TGTGCCAGCAGTCACCGGGACAGAACTAACACTGAAGCTTTCTTT,CASSHRDRTNTEAFF
TRBV9,TRBJ1-2,16,NA,TRBD1,TGTGCCAGCAGCGTAGACCGGGACAGGGGTGTCTATGGCTACACCTTC,CASSVDRDRGVYGYTF
TRBV4-2,TRBJ2-1,17,once,TRBD2,TGTGCCAGCAGCCAAGACCTGGGACTAGCGGGGGAGGATGAGCAGTTCTTC,CASSQDLGLAGEDEQFF
TRBV14,TRBJ1-1,14,NA,NA,TGTGCCAGCAGCATAAGGGGAGGCCCCACTGAAGCTTTCTTT,CASSIRGGPTEAFF
TRBV2,TRBJ2-3,12,once,NA,TGTGCCGGCAATACAGGGACAGATACGCAGTATTTT,CAGNTGTDTQYF
TRBV5-1,TRBJ1-2,14,few,TRBD1,TGCGCCAGCAGGACACAGGGGGCGATGGATGGCTACACCTTC,CASRTQGAMDGYTF
TRBV9,TRBJ2-2,15,few,TRBD1,TGTGCCAGCAGCGCTGACAGGGCGAGCACCGGGGAGCTGTTTTTT,CASSADRASTGELFF
TRBV11-2,TRBJ2-7,15,NA,NA,TGTGCCAGCAGCTTAGATTGGGGAGAAGCCTACGAGCAGTACTTC,CASSLDWGEAYEQYF
TRBV29-1,TRBJ2-7,14,NA,TRBD1,TGCAGCGCCCAATCCGGGACAGGGTCCTACGAGCAGTACTTC,CSAQSGTGSYEQYF
TRBV6-5,TRBJ2-7,12,few,NA,TGTGCCAGCAGTACTACGACCTACGAGCAGTACTTC,CASSTTTYEQYF
TRBV28,TRBJ2-5,18,NA,TRBD2,TGTGCCAGCAGTACGTTAGCGGGAGGATGGGGGAGTGTGGAGACCCAGTACTTC,CASSTLAGGWGSVETQYF
TRBV4-3,TRBJ2-7,15,NA,TRBD2,TGCGCCAGCAGCCAAGAACTAGCGGGGCTGTACGAGCAGTACTTC,CASSQELAGLYEQYF
TRBV6-1,TRBJ1-1,12,NA,NA,TGTGCCAGCAGTGTCCGTAACACTGAAGCTTTCTTT,CASSVRNTEAFF
TRBV6-1,TRBJ1-5,15,NA,TRBD1,TGTGCCAGCAGTGGCGCAGGGGGCAGGGAACAGCCCCAGCATTTT,CASSGAGGREQPQHF
TRBV5-1,TRBJ2-7,15,NA,TRBD2,TGCGCCAGCAGCTTGGTAGGACTAGGAGTCGACGAGCAGTACTTC,CASSLVGLGVDEQYF
TRBV11-2,TRBJ1-1,17,few,TRBD1,TGTGCCAGCAGCTTTTCCCGACAGGGTCCGCCGACCCCTGAAGCTTTCTTT,CASSFSRQGPPTPEAFF
TRBV27,TRBJ2-7,14,few,NA,TGTGCCAGCAGTTCCAGACAGGCCCCCTACGAGCAGTACTTC,CASSSRQAPYEQYF
TRBV7-2,TRBJ1-1,13,NA,NA,TGTGCCAGCAGCTTTCAGGGGAACACTGAAGCTTTCTTT,CASSFQGNTEAFF
TRBV11-1,TRBJ2-3,17,NA,TRBD2,TGTGCCAGCAGCCCCCTCGTAGGCGGCGGGAGAGCGGATACGCAGTATTTT,CASSPLVGGGRADTQYF
TRBV19,TRBJ1-1,14,NA,NA,TGTGCCAGTAGGAACCTCAGGGGTAGGACTGAAGCTTTCTTT,CASRNLRGRTEAFF
TRBV5-6,TRBJ2-7,13,NA,NA,TGTGCCAGCACCTCCGGAGGGGACTACGAGCAGTACTTC,CASTSGGDYEQYF
TRBV29-1,TRBJ2-3,17,NA,TRBD2,TGCAGCGGCTGCGGCTTCGCTAGCGGGACATTAGCAGATACGCAGTATTTT,CSGCGFASGTLADTQYF
TRBV14,TRBJ2-1,13,once,NA,TGTGCCAGCAGCATTGGGCGTCGCGATGAGCAGTTCTTC,CASSIGRRDEQFF
TRBV5-1,TRBJ1-1,16,NA,NA,TGCGCCAGCAGCGAGGACACCCAAGGAGTGAACACTGAAGCTTTCTTT,CASSEDTQGVNTEAFF
TRBV7-9,TRBJ1-2,16,NA,TRBD1,TGTGCCAGCAGCTTAGCCTCGACAGGGGCGATCTATGGCTACACCTTC,CASSLASTGAIYGYTF
TRBV6-1,TRBJ1-2,14,NA,NA,TGTGCCAGCAGTGTCCTCGGGGCTAACTATGGCTACACCTTC,CASSVLGANYGYTF
TRBV27,TRBJ2-1,14,NA,TRBD2,TGTGCCAGCAGTTTGGGACTAGCGGGCAATGAGCAGTTCTTC,CASSLGLAGNEQFF
TRBV4-1,TRBJ1-4,14,NA,NA,TGCGCCAGCAGCTCCTCGGGGTTTCCAGAAAAACTGTTTTTT,CASSSSGFPEKLFF
TRBV5-1,TRBJ2-2,15,once,NA,TGCGCCAGCAGCTTGGTCCTCGTAGACACCGGGGAGCTGTTTTTT,CASSLVLVDTGELFF
TRBV7-3,TRBJ2-1,15,NA,NA,TGTGCCAGCAGCCTCCAGGGAAATAGTCTCAATGAGCAGTTCTTC,CASSLQGNSLNEQFF
TRBV6-5,TRBJ2-7,12,few,NA,TGTGCCAGCAGTTCTAGCTCCTACGAGCAGTACTTC,CASSSSSYEQYF
TRBV9,TRBJ1-1,16,NA,TRBD1,TGTGCCAGCAGCGCACAGGGGGCGCATGGTATCACTGAAGCTTTCTTT,CASSAQGAHGITEAFF
TRBV27,TRBJ1-5,13,few,TRBD1,TGTGCCAGCAGTCGACAGGGCGGTCAGCCCCAGCATTTT,CASSRQGGQPQHF
TRBV4-1,TRBJ1-4,15,few,TRBD1,TGCGCCAGCAGCCTTCTGGGACAGACTAATGAAAAACTGTTTTTT,CASSLLGQTNEKLFF
TRBV4-3,TRBJ1-2,16,few,NA,TGCGCCAGCAGCCAAGGCCAAACGCAGGAAACGGATGGCTACACCTTC,CASSQGQTQETDGYTF
TRBV11-1,TRBJ2-3,15,NA,NA,TGTGCCAGCAGCACCTACAGGGATGCGACAGATACGCAGTATTTT,CASSTYRDATDTQYF
TRBV7-2,TRBJ1-2,15,few,NA,TGTGCCAGCAGCTTAGCGCAGGGTCAGGTCTATGGCTACACCTTC,CASSLAQGQVYGYTF
TRBV11-2,TRBJ2-5,16,NA,NA,TGTGCCAGCAGCTTAGCTCCTAACGAGGTATATGAGACCCAGTACTTC,CASSLAPNEVYETQYF
TRBV28,TRBJ1-4,13,NA,NA,TGTGCCAGCAGTTTAAGGGGTGGTGAAAAACTGTTTTTT,CASSLRGGEKLFF
TRBV6-5,TRBJ2-7,14,NA,NA,TGTGCCAGCGGCAGACTAGGGGTCCCCTACGAGCAGTACTTC,CASGRLGVPYEQYF